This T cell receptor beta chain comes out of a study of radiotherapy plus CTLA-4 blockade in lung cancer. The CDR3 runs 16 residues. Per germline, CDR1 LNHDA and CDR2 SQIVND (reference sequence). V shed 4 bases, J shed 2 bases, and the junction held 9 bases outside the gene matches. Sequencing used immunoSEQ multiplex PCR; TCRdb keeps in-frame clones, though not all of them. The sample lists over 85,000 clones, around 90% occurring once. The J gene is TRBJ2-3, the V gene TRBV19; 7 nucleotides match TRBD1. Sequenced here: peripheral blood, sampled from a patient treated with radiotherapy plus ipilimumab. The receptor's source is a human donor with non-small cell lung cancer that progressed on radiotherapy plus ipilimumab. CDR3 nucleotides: TGTGCCAGTAGTACCCAACCCGGACAGGTCACAGATACGCAGTATTTT. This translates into CASSTQPGQVTDTQYF.